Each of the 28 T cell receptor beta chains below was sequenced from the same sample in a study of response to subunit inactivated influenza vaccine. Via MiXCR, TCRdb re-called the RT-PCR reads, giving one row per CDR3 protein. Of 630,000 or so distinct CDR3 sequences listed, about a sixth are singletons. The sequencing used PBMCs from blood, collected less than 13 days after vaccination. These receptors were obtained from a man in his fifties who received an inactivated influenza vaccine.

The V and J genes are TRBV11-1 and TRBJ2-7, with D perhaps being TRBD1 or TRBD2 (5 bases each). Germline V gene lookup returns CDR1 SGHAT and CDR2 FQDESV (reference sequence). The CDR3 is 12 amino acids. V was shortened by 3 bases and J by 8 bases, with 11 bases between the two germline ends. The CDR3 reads CASSFRWGKQYF. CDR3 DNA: TGTGCCAGCAGCTTCCGTTGGGGGAAGCAGTACTTC.

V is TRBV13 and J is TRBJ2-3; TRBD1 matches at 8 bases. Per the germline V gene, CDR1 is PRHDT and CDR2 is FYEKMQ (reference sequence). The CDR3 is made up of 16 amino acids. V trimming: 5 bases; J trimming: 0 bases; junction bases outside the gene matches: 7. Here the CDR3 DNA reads TGTGCCAGCAGCCGAGGACAGGGACTTAGCACAGATACGCAGTATTTT. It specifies CASSRGQGLSTDTQYF.

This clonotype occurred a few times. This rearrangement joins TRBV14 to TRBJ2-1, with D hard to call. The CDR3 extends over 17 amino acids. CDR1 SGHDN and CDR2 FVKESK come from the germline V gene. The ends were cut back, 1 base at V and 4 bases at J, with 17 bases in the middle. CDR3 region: CASSQGQNYFGYNEQFF. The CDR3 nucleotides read TGTGCCAGCAGCCAAGGCCAAAACTATTTCGGATACAATGAGCAGTTCTTC.

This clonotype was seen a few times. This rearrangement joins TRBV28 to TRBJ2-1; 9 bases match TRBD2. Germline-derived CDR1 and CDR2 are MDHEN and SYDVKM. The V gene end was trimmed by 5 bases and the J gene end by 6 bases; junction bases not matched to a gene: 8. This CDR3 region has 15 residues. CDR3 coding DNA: TGTGCCAGCAGTCTTGGGGGACTAGCAAGCAATGAGCAGTTCTTC. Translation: CASSLGGLASNEQFF. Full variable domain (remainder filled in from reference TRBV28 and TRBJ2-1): DVKVTQSSRYLVKRTGEKVFLECVQDMDHENMFWYRQDPGLGLRLIYFSYDVKMKEKGDIPEGYSVSREKKERFSLILESASTNQTSMYLCASSLGGLASNEQFFGPGTRLTVL.

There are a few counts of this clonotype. The CDR3 here is CASSLSAAVPQHF. In DNA form, the CDR3 reads TGTGCCAGCAGTTTATCAGCGGCCGTGCCCCAGCATTTT. V gene TRBV27 combines with J gene TRBJ1-5; D is undetermined. The V and J ends lost 0 bases and 9 bases respectively, with 9 bases between them. There are 13 residues in the CDR3. Germline V gene sequence: CDR1 MNHEY, CDR2 SMNVEV (reference sequence).

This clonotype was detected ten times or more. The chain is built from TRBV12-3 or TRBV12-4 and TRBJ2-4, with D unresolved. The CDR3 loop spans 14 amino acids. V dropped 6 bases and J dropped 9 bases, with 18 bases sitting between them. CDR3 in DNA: TGTGCCAGCAGCACCCGAATAGCCATGGGCATTCAGTACTTC. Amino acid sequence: CASSTRIAMGIQYF.

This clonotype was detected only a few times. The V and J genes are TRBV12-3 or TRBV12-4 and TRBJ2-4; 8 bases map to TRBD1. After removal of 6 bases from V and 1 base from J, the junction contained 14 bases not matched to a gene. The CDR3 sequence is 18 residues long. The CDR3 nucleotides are TGTGCCAGCAGCCGGGGGTGGACAGGGACTGGGGCCAAAAACATTCAGTACTTC. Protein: CASSRGWTGTGAKNIQYF.

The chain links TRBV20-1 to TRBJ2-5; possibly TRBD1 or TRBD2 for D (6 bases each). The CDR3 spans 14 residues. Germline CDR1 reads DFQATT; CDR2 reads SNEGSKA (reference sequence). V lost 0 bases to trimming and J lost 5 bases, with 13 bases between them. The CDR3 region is CSARDPGARETQYF. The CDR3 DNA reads TGCAGTGCTAGAGACCCGGGGGCAAGGGAGACCCAGTACTTC.

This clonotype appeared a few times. CDR3 sequence reads: CASNPFGSRTYEQYF. The CDR3, as DNA: TGTGCCAGCAACCCATTCGGGTCCAGGACCTACGAGCAGTACTTC. V and J are TRBV6-1 and TRBJ2-7; no reliable D call. V lost 7 bases to trimming and J lost 2 bases, with 18 bases between them. Germline CDR1 reads MNHNS; CDR2 reads SASEGT. The CDR3 sequence is 15 residues long.

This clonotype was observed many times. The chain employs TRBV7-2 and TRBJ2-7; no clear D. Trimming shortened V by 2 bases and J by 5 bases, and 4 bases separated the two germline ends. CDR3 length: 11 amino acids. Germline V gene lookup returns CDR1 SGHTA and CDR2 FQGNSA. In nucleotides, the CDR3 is TGTGCCAGCAGCTTACGGCACGAGCAGTACTTC. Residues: CASSLRHEQYF.

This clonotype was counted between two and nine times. CDR3 in DNA: TGTGCCAGCAGCTCCCGAGGCCCTTCTAGCGGCCGCTCCTACAATGAGCAGTTCTTC. Protein sequence: CASSSRGPSSGRSYNEQFF. The chain joins TRBV11-2 to TRBJ2-1, with 7 bases lining up with TRBD2. Germline CDR1 is SGHAT and CDR2 is FQNNGV. The CDR3 covers 19 residues. Losses at the gene ends were 4 bases for V and 0 bases for J; bases not matched to a gene: 15.

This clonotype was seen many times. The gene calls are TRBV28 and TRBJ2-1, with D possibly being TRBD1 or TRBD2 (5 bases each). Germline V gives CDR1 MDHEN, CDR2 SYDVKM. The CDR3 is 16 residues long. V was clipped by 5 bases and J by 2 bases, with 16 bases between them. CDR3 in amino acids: CASSPWTGPTYNEQFF. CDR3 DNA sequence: TGTGCCAGCAGTCCATGGACGGGACCTACCTACAATGAGCAGTTCTTC.

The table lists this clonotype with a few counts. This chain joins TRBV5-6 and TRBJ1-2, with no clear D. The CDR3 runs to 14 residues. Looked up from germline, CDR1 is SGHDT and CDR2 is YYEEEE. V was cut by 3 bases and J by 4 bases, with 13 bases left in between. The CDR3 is CASSSAQLAYGYTF. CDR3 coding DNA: TGTGCCAGCAGCTCGGCTCAACTTGCCTATGGCTACACCTTC. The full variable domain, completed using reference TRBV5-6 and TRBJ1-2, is DAGVTQSPTHLIKTRGQQVTLRCSPKSGHDTVSWYQQALGQGPQFIFQYYEEEERQRGNFPDRFSGHQFPNYSSELNVNALLLGDSALYLCASSSAQLAYGYTFGSGTRLTVV.

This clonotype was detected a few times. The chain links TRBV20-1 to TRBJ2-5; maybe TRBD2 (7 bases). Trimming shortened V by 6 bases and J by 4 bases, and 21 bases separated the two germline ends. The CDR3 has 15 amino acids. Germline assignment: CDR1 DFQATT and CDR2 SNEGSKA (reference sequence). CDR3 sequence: CSAHPGGGRRETQYF. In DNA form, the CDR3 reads TGCAGTGCGCATCCTGGGGGGGGCCGGAGAGAGACCCAGTACTTC.

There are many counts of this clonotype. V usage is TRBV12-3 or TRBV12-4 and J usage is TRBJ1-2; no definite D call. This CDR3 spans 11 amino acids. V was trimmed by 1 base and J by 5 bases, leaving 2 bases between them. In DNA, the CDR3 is TGTGCCAGCAGTTTAGGGTATGGCTACACCTTC. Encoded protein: CASSLGYGYTF.

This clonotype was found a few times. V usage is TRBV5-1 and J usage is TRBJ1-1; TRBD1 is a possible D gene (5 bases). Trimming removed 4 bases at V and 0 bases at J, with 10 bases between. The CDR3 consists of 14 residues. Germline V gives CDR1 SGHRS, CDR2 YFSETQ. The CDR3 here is CASSATELNTEAFF. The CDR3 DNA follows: TGCGCCAGCAGCGCGACAGAGCTGAACACTGAAGCTTTCTTT.

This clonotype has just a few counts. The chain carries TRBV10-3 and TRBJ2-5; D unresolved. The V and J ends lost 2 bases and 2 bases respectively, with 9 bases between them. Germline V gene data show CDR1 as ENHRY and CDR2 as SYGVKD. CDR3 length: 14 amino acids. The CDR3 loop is CAISEAIAQETQYF. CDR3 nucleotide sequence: TGTGCCATCAGTGAGGCCATAGCACAAGAGACCCAGTACTTC.

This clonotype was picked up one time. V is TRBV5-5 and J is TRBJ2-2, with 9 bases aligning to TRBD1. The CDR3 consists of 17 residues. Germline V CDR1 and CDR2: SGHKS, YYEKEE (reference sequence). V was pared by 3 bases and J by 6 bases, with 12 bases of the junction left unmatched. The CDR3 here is CASSSGLGTGISGELFF. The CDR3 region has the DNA TGTGCCAGCAGCTCTGGGCTAGGGACAGGGATCTCCGGGGAGCTGTTTTTT.

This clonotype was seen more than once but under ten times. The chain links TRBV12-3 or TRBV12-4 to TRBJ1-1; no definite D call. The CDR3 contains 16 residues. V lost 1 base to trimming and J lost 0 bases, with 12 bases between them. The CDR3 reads CASSLGRRSMNTEAFF. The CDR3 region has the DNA TGTGCCAGCAGTTTAGGGCGACGGAGCATGAACACTGAAGCTTTCTTT.

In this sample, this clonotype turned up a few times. CDR3 sequence reads: CASSSHYRREEQYF. CDR3 DNA sequence: TGTGCCAGCAGTTCCCACTATCGGAGGGAGGAGCAGTACTTC. This chain links TRBV6-5 with TRBJ2-7; TRBD2 might be the D (6 bases). Trimming shortened V by 4 bases and J by 7 bases, and 17 bases separated the two germline ends. This CDR3 region has 14 residues. CDR1 and CDR2 from the germline V gene are MNHEY and SVGAGI.

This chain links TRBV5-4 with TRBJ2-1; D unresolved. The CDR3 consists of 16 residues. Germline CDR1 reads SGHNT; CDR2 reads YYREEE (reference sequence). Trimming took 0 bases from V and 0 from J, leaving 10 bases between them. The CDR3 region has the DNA TGTGCCAGCAGCTTGGGGGCCGTTAGCTCCTACAATGAGCAGTTCTTC. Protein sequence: CASSLGAVSSYNEQFF.

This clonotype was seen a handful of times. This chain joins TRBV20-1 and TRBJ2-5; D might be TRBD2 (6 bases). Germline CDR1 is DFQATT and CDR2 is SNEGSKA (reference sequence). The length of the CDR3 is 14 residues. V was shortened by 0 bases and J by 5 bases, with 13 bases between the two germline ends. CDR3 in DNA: TGCAGTGCTAGAGATGGGACTCAATTGGAGACCCAGTACTTC. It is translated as CSARDGTQLETQYF.

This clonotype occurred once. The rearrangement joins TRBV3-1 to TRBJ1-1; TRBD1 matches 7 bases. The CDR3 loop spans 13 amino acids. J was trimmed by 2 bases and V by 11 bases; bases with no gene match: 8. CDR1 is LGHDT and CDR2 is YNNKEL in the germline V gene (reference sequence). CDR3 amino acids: CAVGTAFNTEAFF. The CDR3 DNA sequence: TGTGCCGTAGGGACAGCTTTTAACACTGAAGCTTTCTTT.

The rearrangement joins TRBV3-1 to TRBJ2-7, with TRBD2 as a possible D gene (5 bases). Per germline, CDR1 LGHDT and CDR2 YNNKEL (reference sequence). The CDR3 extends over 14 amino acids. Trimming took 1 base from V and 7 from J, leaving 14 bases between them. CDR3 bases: TGTGCCAGCAGCCAAGCAGTACGGGATCGGGAGCAGTACTTC. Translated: CASSQAVRDREQYF.

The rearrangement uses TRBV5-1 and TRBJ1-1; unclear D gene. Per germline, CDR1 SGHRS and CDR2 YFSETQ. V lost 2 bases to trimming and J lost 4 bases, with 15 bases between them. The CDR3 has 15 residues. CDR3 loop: CASSLSREDLTEAFF. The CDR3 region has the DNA TGCGCCAGCAGCTTATCTAGGGAGGACCTCACTGAAGCTTTCTTT. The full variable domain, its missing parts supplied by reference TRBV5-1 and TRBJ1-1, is KAGVTQTPRYLIKTRGQQVTLSCSPISGHRSVSWYQQTPGQGLQFLFEYFSETQRNKGNFPGRFSGRQFSNSRSEMNVSTLELGDSALYLCASSLSREDLTEAFFGQGTRLTVV.

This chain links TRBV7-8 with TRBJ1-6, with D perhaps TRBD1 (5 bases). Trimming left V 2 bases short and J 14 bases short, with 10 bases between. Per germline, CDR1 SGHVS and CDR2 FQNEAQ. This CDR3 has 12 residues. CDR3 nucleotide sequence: TGTGCCAGCAGCTTATCTGGGGGATCCCTCCACTTT. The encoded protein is CASSLSGGSLHF.

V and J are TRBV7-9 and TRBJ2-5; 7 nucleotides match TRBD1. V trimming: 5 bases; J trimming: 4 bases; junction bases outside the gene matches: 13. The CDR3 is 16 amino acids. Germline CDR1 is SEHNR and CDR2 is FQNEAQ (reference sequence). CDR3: CASSLQTGLGRETQYF. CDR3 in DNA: TGTGCCAGCAGCCTCCAGACAGGGTTAGGCAGAGAGACCCAGTACTTC.

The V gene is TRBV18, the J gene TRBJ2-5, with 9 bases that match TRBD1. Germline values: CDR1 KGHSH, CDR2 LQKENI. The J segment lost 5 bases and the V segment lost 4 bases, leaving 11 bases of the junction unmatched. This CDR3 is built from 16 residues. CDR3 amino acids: CASSQTYTGQGETQYF. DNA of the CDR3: TGTGCCAGCTCACAGACGTACACAGGACAGGGGGAGACCCAGTACTTC. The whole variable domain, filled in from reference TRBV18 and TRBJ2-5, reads NAGVMQNPRHLVRRRGQEARLRCSPMKGHSHVYWYRQLPEEGLKFMVYLQKENIIDESGMPKERFSAEFPKEGPSILRIQQVVRGDSAAYFCASSQTYTGQGETQYFGPGTRLLVL.